The 9 T cell receptor beta chains in this list originate from one sample, sequenced in a study of cytomegalovirus exposure and HLA in healthy donors (dated by TCRdb to about 2017). Library generation was performed with the immunoSEQ multiplex PCR assay. For the multiplex PCR, a mixture combining 60 forward primers for TCR Vbeta segments and 13 reverse primers for TCR Jbeta segments was used. TCRdb obtained this table from immuneACCESS and retained in-frame rearrangements with V and J assigned. These tables miss some clones; where compared with another copy, unresolved V genes account for less than half of the shortfall, and the remainder is unexplained. The sample contains more than 150,000 clones, approximately 79% of them found a single time. The ten largest clones add up to under 7.5% of the sample. Sequencing was carried out using PBMCs. Receptors originate from a woman aged 45-60 years in good health and CMV-seropositive.

V and J are TRBV7-2 and TRBJ2-7, with 10 bases identical to TRBD1. Germline CDR1 and CDR2: SGHTA and FQGNSA. The CDR3 runs to 14 residues. With 4 bases clipped from V and 3 bases from J, the junction kept 3 bases outside the gene matches. The CDR3 reads CASSYWTGGYEQYF. The CDR3 DNA follows: TGTGCCAGCAGCTACTGGACAGGGGGCTACGAGCAGTACTTC.

For the CDR3, the DNA is TGTGCCAGCAGCGCGCAGGGGGCTGAAGCTTTCTTT. Encoded protein: CASSAQGAEAFF. The chain couples TRBV2 to TRBJ1-1; 7 bases align to TRBD1. This CDR3 contains 12 residues. V gave up 6 bases and J gave up 6 bases; unmatched junction bases: 4. Germline-derived CDR1 and CDR2 are SNHLY and FYNNEI.

The chain links TRBV30 to TRBJ1-5; D unclear. The CDR3 sequence is 13 residues long. V was cut by 0 bases and J by 4 bases, with 7 bases left in between. Germline V gene data show CDR1 as GTSNPN and CDR2 as SVGIG (reference sequence). DNA of the CDR3: TGTGCCTGGAGTGTAGCCCAAAATCAGCCCCAGCATTTT. The encoded protein is CAWSVAQNQPQHF.

V usage is TRBV28 and J usage is TRBJ2-1; 8 bases map to TRBD2. The CDR3 is made up of 16 amino acids. In germline, CDR1 is MDHEN, CDR2 SYDVKM. The V and J ends lost 5 bases and 2 bases, in that order; junction bases with no gene match: 8. CDR3 DNA sequence: TGTGCCAGCAGTCTACTAAGCGGGGGAACCTACAATGAGCAGTTCTTC. Amino acids: CASSLLSGGTYNEQFF.

V usage is TRBV18 and J usage is TRBJ2-3; possible D gene TRBD1, 6 bases. CDR1 is KGHSH and CDR2 is LQKENI in the germline V gene. The CDR3 extends over 15 amino acids. The V end was cut by 5 bases, the J end by 3 bases, with 15 bases between. Here the CDR3 reads CASSSGMGATDTQYF. The DNA for the CDR3 is TGTGCCAGCTCATCCGGGATGGGGGCAACAGATACGCAGTATTTT.

V usage is TRBV10-1 and J usage is TRBJ1-1, with D tentatively TRBD1 (6 bases). This CDR3 is built from 14 residues. V lost 0 bases to trimming and J lost 6 bases, with 11 bases between them. Germline V lookup: CDR1 WNHNN, CDR2 SYGVQD (reference sequence). CDR3 sequence (DNA): TGCGCCAGCAGTGAGTCCAGGGGACACGCTGAAGCTTTCTTT. Translation gives CASSESRGHAEAFF.

This sequence joins TRBV6-5 and TRBJ2-7; the D gene is possibly TRBD1 (5 bases). Germline V gene sequence: CDR1 MNHEY, CDR2 SVGAGI. The CDR3 is 15 residues long. The V gene lost 0 bases and the J gene lost 4 bases, with 13 bases spanning the gap. In DNA form, the CDR3 reads TGTGCCAGCAGTTACTCACAGGCCGTACCGTACGAGCAGTACTTC. Amino acids: CASSYSQAVPYEQYF.

The chain uses TRBV7-2 and TRBJ2-3; 10 bases line up with TRBD1. V lost 5 bases to trimming and J lost 2 bases; unmatched junction nucleotides: 16. The CDR3 has 19 amino acids. Germline CDR1 and CDR2: SGHTA and FQGNSA. The CDR3 spells CASSHRDRGRRGTTDTQYF. The CDR3 nucleotides read TGTGCCAGCAGCCACCGGGACAGGGGTCGGCGGGGGACCACAGATACGCAGTATTTT.

There are a few counts of this clone. This rearrangement joins TRBV5-4 to TRBJ2-7; 8 positions agree with TRBD2. This CDR3 region has 15 residues. Germline values: CDR1 SGHNT, CDR2 YYREEE (reference sequence). V was clipped by 4 bases and J by 2 bases; unmatched bases: 8. The CDR3 region is CASSLGGESPYEQYF. DNA of the CDR3: TGTGCCAGCAGCCTCGGGGGGGAAAGCCCCTACGAGCAGTACTTC.